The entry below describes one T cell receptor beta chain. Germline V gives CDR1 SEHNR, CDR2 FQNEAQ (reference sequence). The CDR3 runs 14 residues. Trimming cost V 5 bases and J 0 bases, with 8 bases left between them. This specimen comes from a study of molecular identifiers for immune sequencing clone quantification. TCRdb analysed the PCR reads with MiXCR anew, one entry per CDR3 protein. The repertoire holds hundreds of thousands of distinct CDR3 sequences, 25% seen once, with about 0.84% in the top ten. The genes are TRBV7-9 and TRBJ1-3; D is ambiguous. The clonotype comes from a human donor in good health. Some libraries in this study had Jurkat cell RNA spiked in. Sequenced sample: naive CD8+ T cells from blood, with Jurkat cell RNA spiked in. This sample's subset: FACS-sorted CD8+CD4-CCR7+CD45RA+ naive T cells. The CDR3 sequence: CASSPASSGNTIYF. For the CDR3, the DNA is TGTGCCAGCAGCCCAGCCAGCTCTGGAAACACCATATATTTT.